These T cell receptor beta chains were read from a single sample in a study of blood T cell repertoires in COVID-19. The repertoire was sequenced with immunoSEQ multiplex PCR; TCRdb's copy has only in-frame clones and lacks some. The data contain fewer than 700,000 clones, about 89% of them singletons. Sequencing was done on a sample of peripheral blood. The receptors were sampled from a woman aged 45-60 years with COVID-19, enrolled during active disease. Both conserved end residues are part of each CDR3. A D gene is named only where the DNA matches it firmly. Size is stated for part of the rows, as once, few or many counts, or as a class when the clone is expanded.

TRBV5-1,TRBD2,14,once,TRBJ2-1,CASTLTSGNNEQFF,TGCGCCAGCACTCTGACTAGCGGAAACAATGAGCAGTTCTTC
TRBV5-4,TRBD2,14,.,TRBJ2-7,CASSPGGIPYEQYF,TGTGCCAGCAGCCCCGGGGGGATACCCTACGAGCAGTACTTC
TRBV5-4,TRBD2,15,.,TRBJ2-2,CASSLASGGTGELFF,TGTGCCAGCAGCTTGGCTAGCGGGGGGACCGGGGAGCTGTTTTTT
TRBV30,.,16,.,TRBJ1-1,CAWSDWAEGQSTEAFF,TGTGCCTGGAGTGACTGGGCGGAGGGGCAAAGCACTGAAGCTTTCTTT
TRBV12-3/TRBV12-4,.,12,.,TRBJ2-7,CASSSGVFEQYF,TGTGCCAGCAGCTCGGGGGTATTCGAGCAGTACTTC
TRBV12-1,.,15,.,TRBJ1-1,CASRRFLTGTEGAFF,TGTGCCAGCAGGCGATTCCTGACCGGTACCGAGGGAGCTTTCTTT
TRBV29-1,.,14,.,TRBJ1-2,CSVDSGQGNYGYTF,TGCAGCGTTGACTCCGGGCAGGGCAACTATGGCTACACCTTC
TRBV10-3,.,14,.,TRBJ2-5,CAISDLEGGETQYF,TGTGCCATCAGTGATTTAGAAGGAGGTGAGACCCAGTACTTC
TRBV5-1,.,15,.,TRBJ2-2,CASSPGAVNTGELFF,TGCGCCAGCAGCCCCGGAGCAGTTAACACCGGGGAGCTGTTTTTT
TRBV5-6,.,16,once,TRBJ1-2,CASSLDGTPPNYGYTF,TGTGCCAGCAGCTTGGACGGGACACCCCCTAACTATGGCTACACCTTC
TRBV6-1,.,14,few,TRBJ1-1,CASSEQGMNTEAFF,TGTGCCAGCAGTGAACAGGGGATGAACACTGAAGCTTTCTTT
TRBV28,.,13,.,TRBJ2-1,CASSFPGEGEQFF,TGTGCCAGCAGTTTTCCCGGGGAAGGGGAGCAGTTCTTC
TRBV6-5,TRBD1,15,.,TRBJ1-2,CASSRDRGSDYGYTF,TGTGCCAGCAGTAGGGACAGGGGAAGTGACTATGGCTACACCTTC
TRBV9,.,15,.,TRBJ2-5,CASSSLGAWQETQYF,TGTGCCAGCAGCTCCCTGGGGGCCTGGCAAGAGACCCAGTACTTC
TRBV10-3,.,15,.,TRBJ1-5,CAISGGDHSNQPQHF,TGTGCCATCAGTGGAGGCGATCATAGCAATCAGCCCCAGCATTTT
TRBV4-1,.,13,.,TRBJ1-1,CASSLQGAYEAFF,TGCGCCAGCAGTCTACAGGGAGCTTATGAAGCTTTCTTT
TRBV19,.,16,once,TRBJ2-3,CASSTQQARGTDTQYF,TGTGCCAGTAGTACCCAACAGGCCCGAGGTACAGATACGCAGTATTTT
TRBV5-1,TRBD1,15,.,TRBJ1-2,CASSASGTVNYGYTF,TGCGCCAGCAGCGCCTCCGGGACAGTGAACTATGGCTACACCTTC
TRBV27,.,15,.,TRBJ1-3,CASSLYSYSGNTIYF,TGTGCCAGCAGTTTATACAGCTACTCTGGAAACACCATATATTTT
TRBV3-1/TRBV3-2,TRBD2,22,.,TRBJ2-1,CASSQVTRAGGRSRSSYNEQFF,TGTGCCAGCAGCCAAGTTACTAGAGCGGGGGGCCGGTCCCGAAGCTCCTACAATGAGCAGTTCTTC
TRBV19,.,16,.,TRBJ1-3,CASSSGLRSSGNTIYF,TGTGCCAGTAGTAGCGGACTCCGAAGCTCTGGAAACACCATATATTTT
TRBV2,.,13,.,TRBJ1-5,CASRRTDNQPQHF,TGTGCCAGCAGGCGCACCGACAATCAGCCCCAGCATTTT
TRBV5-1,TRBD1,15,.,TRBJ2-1,CASNLDRGSYNEQFF,TGCGCCAGCAATTTGGACAGGGGTTCCTACAATGAGCAGTTCTTC
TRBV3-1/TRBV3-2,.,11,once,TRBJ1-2,CASEGTRGYTF,TGTGCCTCGGAGGGGACGAGAGGCTACACCTTC
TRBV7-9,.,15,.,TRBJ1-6,CASRRVATFNSPLHF,TGTGCCAGCAGACGGGTCGCCACCTTCAATTCACCCCTCCACTTT
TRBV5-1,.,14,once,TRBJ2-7,CASSPYGTNYEQYF,TGCGCCAGCAGTCCATACGGGACAAACTACGAGCAGTACTTC
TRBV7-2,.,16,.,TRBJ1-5,CASSLRTGGSNQPQHF,TGTGCCAGCAGCCTACGGACGGGAGGGAGCAATCAGCCCCAGCATTTT
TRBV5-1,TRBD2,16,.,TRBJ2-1,CASSLGSGGSYNEQFF,TGCGCCAGCAGCTTGGGAAGCGGGGGCTCTTACAATGAGCAGTTCTTC
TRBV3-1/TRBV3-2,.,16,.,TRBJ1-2,CASSQEGAGWGYGYTF,TGTGCCAGCAGCCAAGAAGGGGCAGGATGGGGCTATGGCTACACCTTC
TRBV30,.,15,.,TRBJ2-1,CAWSVGGRPWDEQFF,TGTGCCTGGAGTGTAGGGGGACGGCCATGGGATGAGCAGTTCTTC
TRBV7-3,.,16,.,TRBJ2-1,CASSPPGVSSYNEQFF,TGTGCCAGCAGCCCTCCAGGGGTTTCCTCCTACAATGAGCAGTTCTTC
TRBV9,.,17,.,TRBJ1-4,CASSVDPSSGVSEKLFF,TGTGCCAGCAGCGTAGACCCCTCCTCAGGGGTCTCCGAAAAACTGTTTTTT
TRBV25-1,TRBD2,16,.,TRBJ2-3,CASSESASGSTDTQYF,TGTGCCAGCAGTGAATCGGCTAGCGGCAGCACAGATACGCAGTATTTT
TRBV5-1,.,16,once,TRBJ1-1,CASSSWALGQDTEAFF,TGCGCCAGCAGCTCTTGGGCGTTGGGTCAGGACACTGAAGCTTTCTTT
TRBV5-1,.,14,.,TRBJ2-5,CASSLVSGQETQYF,TGCGCCAGCAGCTTGGTGTCAGGACAAGAGACCCAGTACTTC
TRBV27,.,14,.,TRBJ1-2,CASSLDKSNYGYTF,TGTGCCAGCAGTCTGGACAAGTCTAACTATGGCTACACCTTC
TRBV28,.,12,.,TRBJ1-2,CASRDTGHGYTF,TGTGCCAGCAGAGATACAGGGCATGGCTACACCTTC
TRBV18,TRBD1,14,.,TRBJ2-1,CASSPGTGVNEQFF,TGTGCCAGCTCACCCGGGACAGGGGTCAATGAGCAGTTCTTC
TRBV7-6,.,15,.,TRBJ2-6,CASSLGTTGANVLTF,TGTGCCAGCAGCTTAGGGACAACTGGGGCCAACGTCCTGACTTTC
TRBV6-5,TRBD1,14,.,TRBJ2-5,CASRGQGGRETQYF,TGTGCCAGCAGGGGACAGGGGGGCAGGGAGACCCAGTACTTC
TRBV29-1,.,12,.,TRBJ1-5,CSDRQLEGAQHF,TGCAGCGATAGACAGCTTGAGGGGGCCCAGCATTTT
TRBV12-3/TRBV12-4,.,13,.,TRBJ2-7,CASRSTGAYEQYF,TGTGCCAGCAGGTCCACAGGCGCCTACGAGCAGTACTTC
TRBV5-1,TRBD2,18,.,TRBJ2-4,CASSSTSGGAGAKNIQYF,TGCGCCAGCAGCTCAACTAGCGGGGGGGCCGGGGCCAAAAACATTCAGTACTTC
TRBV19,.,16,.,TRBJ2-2,CASSWIRGFETGELFF,TGTGCCAGTAGTTGGATCAGGGGATTTGAGACCGGGGAGCTGTTTTTT
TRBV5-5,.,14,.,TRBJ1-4,CASSLVLNGQKLFF,TGTGCCAGCAGCTTGGTTCTGAATGGGCAAAAACTGTTTTTT
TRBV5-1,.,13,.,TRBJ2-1,CASSSGGAPEQFF,TGCGCCAGCAGCTCTGGGGGGGCCCCTGAGCAGTTCTTC
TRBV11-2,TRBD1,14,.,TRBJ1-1,CASSTGTGRTEAFF,TGTGCCAGCAGCACCGGGACAGGGAGGACTGAAGCTTTCTTT
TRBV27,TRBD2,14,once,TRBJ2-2,CASSWGGKAGELFF,TGTGCCAGCTCCTGGGGGGGGAAGGCCGGGGAGCTGTTTTTT
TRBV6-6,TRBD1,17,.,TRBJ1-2,CASSRQGGAGPGYGYTF,TGTGCCAGCAGTCGACAGGGGGGCGCAGGCCCCGGGTATGGCTACACCTTC
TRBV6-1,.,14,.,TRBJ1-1,CASSEVVGSAEAFF,TGTGCCAGCAGTGAAGTCGTGGGGAGCGCTGAAGCTTTCTTT
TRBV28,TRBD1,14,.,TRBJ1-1,CASRRGTENTEAFF,TGTGCCAGCAGAAGGGGGACAGAGAACACTGAAGCTTTCTTT
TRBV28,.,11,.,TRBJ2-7,CASSDSYEQYF,TGTGCCAGCAGTGACAGCTACGAGCAGTACTTC
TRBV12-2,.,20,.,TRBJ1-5,CASRFSRARGQEGSNQPQHF,TGTGCAAGTCGCTTTTCTCGGGCCAGGGGGCAAGAGGGAAGCAATCAGCCCCAGCATTTT
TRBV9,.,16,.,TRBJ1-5,CASSVGAGRADQPQHF,TGTGCCAGCAGCGTAGGGGCAGGGAGGGCCGATCAGCCCCAGCATTTT
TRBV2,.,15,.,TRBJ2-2,CASSHVGGTAGELFF,TGTGCCAGCAGTCACGTGGGGGGAACAGCCGGGGAGCTGTTTTTT
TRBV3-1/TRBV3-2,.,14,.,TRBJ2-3,CASSQDPRSDTQYF,TGTGCCAGCAGCCAAGATCCCAGGTCAGATACGCAGTATTTT
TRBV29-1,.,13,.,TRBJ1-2,CSVIRTANYGYTF,TGCAGCGTAATTAGGACAGCTAACTATGGCTACACCTTC
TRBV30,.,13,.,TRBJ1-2,CAWSVNSLGGYTF,TGTGCCTGGAGTGTAAACAGTCTTGGTGGCTACACCTTC